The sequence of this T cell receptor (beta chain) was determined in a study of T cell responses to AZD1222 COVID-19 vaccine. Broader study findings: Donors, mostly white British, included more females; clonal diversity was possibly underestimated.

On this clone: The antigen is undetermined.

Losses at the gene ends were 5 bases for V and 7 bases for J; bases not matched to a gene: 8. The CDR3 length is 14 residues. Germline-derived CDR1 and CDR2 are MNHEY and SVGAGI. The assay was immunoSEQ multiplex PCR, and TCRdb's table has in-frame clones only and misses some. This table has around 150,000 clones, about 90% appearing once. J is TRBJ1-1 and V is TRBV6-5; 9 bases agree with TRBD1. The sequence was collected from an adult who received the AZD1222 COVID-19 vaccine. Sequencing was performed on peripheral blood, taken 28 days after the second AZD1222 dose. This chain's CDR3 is CASSTPTGGIEAFF. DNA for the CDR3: TGTGCCAGCAGTACACCGACAGGGGGAATTGAAGCTTTCTTT.